A single sample is the source of the 30 T cell receptor beta chains below, sequenced in a study of T-cell memory formation after mild COVID-19 (dated by TCRdb to the early 2020s). The library was generated by 5' RACE. Sequencing was performed on an Illumina NovaSeq 6000. The public reads were reanalyzed by TCRdb: fastp trimming at Q25, MiXCR alignment, in-frame beta chains only. For every CDR3 protein sequence, its rows merge into one entry that carries the most common genes and DNA. This sample has around 120,000 distinct CDR3 sequences in its table, and roughly 15% of those were observed once. The ten largest make up approximately 15% of the sample. The sequenced material came from PBMCs or a T cell subset sorted from them (not recorded which). The receptors originated from an adult woman who had mild COVID-19 (a few samples of this study predate the infection). The sample titles of this study are shuffled in the database, so cell type and time point are left out; the donor was told from shared clones.

This clonotype was detected only a few times. The V call is TRBV12-3 or TRBV12-4, the J call TRBJ2-7; the D gene is possibly TRBD2 (5 bases). The CDR3 is 17 amino acids. V was trimmed by 3 bases and J by 0 bases, leaving 18 bases between them. The CDR3 DNA is TGTGCCAGCAGTTTCGGCTCTGGGCGAACTAGCTCCTACGAGCAGTACTTC. It yields the protein CASSFGSGRTSSYEQYF.

The J gene is TRBJ1-5, the V gene TRBV30; a possible D gene is TRBD1 (5 bases). V was clipped by 1 base and J by 2 bases, with 6 bases between them. The germline CDR1 and CDR2 sequences are GTSNPN and SVGIG (reference sequence). The length of the CDR3 is 13 residues. This CDR3 is CAWSGGGNQPQHF. CDR3 nucleotides: TGTGCCTGGAGTGGGGGGGGCAATCAGCCCCAGCATTTT.

CDR3 protein: CASSMMRSSYEQYF. CDR3 nucleotide sequence: TGTGCCAGTAGTATGATGAGGAGCTCCTACGAGCAGTACTTC. The chain links TRBV19 to TRBJ2-7, with no clear D. The V end lost 3 bases, the J end lost 0 bases, and 9 bases lay between the germline ends. The CDR3 has 14 amino acids. CDR1 and CDR2 (germline): LNHDA, SQIVND (reference sequence).

The rearrangement uses TRBV4-3 and TRBJ2-3; possible D gene TRBD2, 6 bases. Germline loops: CDR1 LGHNA, CDR2 YSLEER. The V and J ends lost 4 bases and 9 bases respectively, with 8 bases between them. The CDR3 spans 11 residues. CDR3 region: CASSPGGTQYF. The CDR3 region has the DNA TGCGCCAGCAGCCCTGGGGGGACGCAGTATTTT.

The chain uses TRBV7-9 and TRBJ2-3, with a tentative D call TRBD1 (5 bases). Germline CDR1 and CDR2: SEHNR and FQNEAQ (reference sequence). This CDR3 has 16 amino acids. V was trimmed by 5 bases and J by 0 bases, leaving 15 bases between them. CDR3 nucleotide sequence: TGTGCCAGCAGCAGTCTAGGACATTCTAGCACAGATACGCAGTATTTT. Translation gives CASSSLGHSSTDTQYF.

J is TRBJ1-6 and V is TRBV27; possible D gene TRBD1, 5 bases. Germline CDR1 MNHEY, CDR2 SMNVEV (reference sequence). V was shortened by 1 base and J by 12 bases, with 7 bases between the two germline ends. The CDR3 consists of 12 residues. The CDR3: CASSLYQGPLHF. The CDR3 DNA sequence: TGTGCCAGCAGTTTATACCAGGGACCCCTCCACTTT.

This clonotype was seen a handful of times. This sequence joins TRBV7-2 and TRBJ2-3; 11 bases line up with TRBD2. The CDR3 loop spans 17 amino acids. The V gene's germline CDR1 is SGHTA and CDR2 FQGNSA. The V and J ends lost 5 bases and 0 bases, in that order; junction bases with no gene match: 7. The CDR3 DNA follows: TGTGCCAGCAGCCTAGGGACTAGCGGTTTGAGCACAGATACGCAGTATTTT. This encodes CASSLGTSGLSTDTQYF.

CDR3 nucleotides: TGTGCCACCAGTGATACCACAGGGCACAATGAGCAGTTCTTC. Translation: CATSDTTGHNEQFF. The rearrangement links TRBV24-1 to TRBJ2-1; maybe TRBD1 (6 bases). The CDR3 runs to 14 residues. The V gene's germline CDR1 is KGHDR and CDR2 SFDVKD. With 3 bases removed from V and 5 bases from J, the gap between germline ends came to 10 bases.

This clonotype was seen only a few times. The chain has TRBV12-3 or TRBV12-4 and TRBJ2-7; the D is unclear. The CDR3 runs 15 residues. V lost 7 bases and J 0 bases, leaving 16 bases between the germline ends. The CDR3, as DNA: TGTGCCAGCACCCCCCCCCGCGCTAGCTCCTACGAGCAGTACTTC. Protein product: CASTPPRASSYEQYF.

This clonotype has more than one count but fewer than ten. This sequence joins TRBV2 and TRBJ1-4, with D perhaps matching TRBD1 (5 bases). The CDR3 sequence is 18 residues long. Deletions cut 1 base from V and 0 bases from J, with 15 bases between. Germline CDR1 SNHLY, CDR2 FYNNEI. The DNA for the CDR3 is TGTGCCAGCAGTGAAGGACCCCGACCAGGGACAACTAATGAAAAACTGTTTTTT. Translated: CASSEGPRPGTTNEKLFF.

This clonotype was recorded at least ten times. The chain carries TRBV4-1 and TRBJ2-2; TRBD2 agrees at 14 bases. V gave up 3 bases and J gave up 5 bases; unmatched junction bases: 11. In germline, CDR1 is MGHRA, CDR2 YSYEKL. The CDR3 length is 19 residues. CDR3 in amino acids: CASSQTRLAGGPGTGELFF. The DNA for the CDR3 is TGCGCCAGCAGCCAGACCCGACTAGCGGGGGGGCCGGGGACCGGGGAGCTGTTTTTT.

The V call is TRBV20-1, the J call TRBJ2-7; D possibly corresponds to TRBD2 (6 bases). Trimming took 6 bases from V and 4 from J, leaving 10 bases between them. The CDR3 is 11 residues long. Germline CDR1 is DFQATT and CDR2 is SNEGSKA (reference sequence). This CDR3 reads CSARLGYEQYF. The CDR3 DNA sequence: TGCAGTGCGAGACTAGGGTACGAGCAGTACTTC.

This clonotype was counted only a few times. The chain uses TRBV25-1 and TRBJ1-4; 8 positions match TRBD1. Germline assignment: CDR1 MGHDK and CDR2 SYGVNS. This CDR3 comprises 15 residues. J was trimmed by 8 bases and V by 3 bases; bases with no gene match: 8. CDR3 nucleotides: TGTGCCAGCAGTGACCGGACAGGGAAGGAAGAAAAACTGTTTTTT. Encoded protein: CASSDRTGKEEKLFF. The entire variable domain, with the rest obtained from reference TRBV25-1 and TRBJ1-4, is as follows: EADIYQTPRYLVIGTGKKITLECSQTMGHDKMYWYQQDPGMELHLIHYSYGVNSTEKGDLSSESTVSRIRTEHFPLTLESARPSHTSQYLCASSDRTGKEEKLFFGSGTQLSVL.

V usage is TRBV29-1 and J usage is TRBJ2-7; the D gene could be TRBD1 or TRBD2 (5 bases each). CDR3 length equals 14 residues. Germline CDR1 SQVTM, CDR2 ANQGSEA. The germline V and J ends were trimmed by 7 bases and 0 bases, with 16 bases remaining between them. The CDR3 sequence: CSGAGTADSYEQYF. CDR3 coding DNA: TGCAGCGGGGCCGGGACGGCAGACTCCTACGAGCAGTACTTC.

This chain connects TRBV7-9 to TRBJ2-5, with no clear D. CDR3 length: 17 amino acids. Trimming pared 6 bases from V and 1 base from J, leaving 21 bases between. CDR1 and CDR2 (germline): SEHNR, FQNEAQ (reference sequence). The CDR3 spells CASRPSWRAVIQETQYF. The CDR3 DNA reads as TGTGCCAGCAGACCATCTTGGCGCGCAGTTATCCAAGAGACCCAGTACTTC. The full variable domain, rest sourced from reference TRBV7-9 and TRBJ2-5, is DTGVSQNPRHKITKRGQNVTFRCDPISEHNRLYWYRQTLGQGPEFLTYFQNEAQLEKSRLLSDRFSAERPKGSFSTLEIQRTEQGDSAMYLCASRPSWRAVIQETQYFGPGTRLLVL.

This clonotype was observed a handful of times. The chain employs TRBV6-2 or TRBV6-3 and TRBJ2-7; no clear D gene. The CDR3 is made up of 12 amino acids. Per the germline V gene, CDR1 is MNHEY and CDR2 is SVGEGT. V was cut by 1 base and J by 6 bases, with 7 bases left in between. CDR3 sequence reads: CASSYYGVEQYF. For the CDR3, the DNA is TGTGCCAGCAGTTACTATGGGGTCGAGCAGTACTTC.

J is TRBJ2-1 and V is TRBV19, with D possibly TRBD2 on 6 matching bases. Trimming pared 4 bases from V and 7 bases from J, leaving 11 bases between. Looked up from germline, CDR1 is LNHDA and CDR2 is SQIVND (reference sequence). This CDR3 contains 13 residues. CDR3: CASSNAGGNEQFF. In DNA form, the CDR3 reads TGTGCCAGTAGTAATGCCGGGGGAAATGAGCAGTTCTTC.

This sequence joins TRBV3-1 and TRBJ1-2, with D perhaps matching TRBD1 (5 bases). The CDR3 is made up of 14 amino acids. Trimming took off 3 bases at V and 4 bases at J, with 12 bases between the two ends. Germline CDR1 is LGHDT and CDR2 is YNNKEL (reference sequence). CDR3 protein: CASSQGDSPYGYTF. The DNA for the CDR3 is TGTGCCAGCAGCCAGGGAGACAGCCCCTATGGCTACACCTTC. Full variable domain (outside the CDR3, taken from reference TRBV3-1 and TRBJ1-2): DTAVSQTPKYLVTQMGNDKSIKCEQNLGHDTMYWYKQDSKKFLKIMFSYNNKELIINETVPNRFSPKSPDKAHLNLHINSLELGDSAVYFCASSQGDSPYGYTFGSGTRLTVV.

The chain combines TRBV6-6 with TRBJ2-1, with TRBD2 matching 10 bases. With 2 bases clipped from V and 5 bases from J, the junction kept 9 bases outside the gene matches. The CDR3 loop spans 17 amino acids. Germline lookup yields CDR1 MNHNY and CDR2 SVGAGI (reference sequence). CDR3 residues: CASSYRSGGAPDNEQFF. In DNA, the CDR3 is TGTGCCAGCAGTTACCGAAGCGGGGGGGCCCCTGACAATGAGCAGTTCTTC.

This rearrangement joins TRBV12-3 or TRBV12-4 to TRBJ1-1; 7 nucleotides line up with TRBD1. This CDR3 is built from 15 residues. Trimming took 5 bases from V and 1 from J; bases not matched to a gene: 7. As DNA, the CDR3 is TGTGCCAGCAGTCATCCGGGACAGCCGAACACTGAAGCTTTCTTT. It translates to CASSHPGQPNTEAFF.

The gene calls are TRBV2 and TRBJ1-6; no definite D call. The CDR3 covers 15 residues. CDR1 and CDR2 from the germline V gene are SNHLY and FYNNEI. V lost 6 bases and J lost 9, with 18 bases in between. The CDR3 here is CASRLVVGMSSPLHF. The CDR3 DNA is TGTGCCAGCAGACTAGTAGTGGGGATGAGTTCACCCCTCCACTTT.

This clonotype was seen a handful of times. A much larger clone lies one base from this, so it may be a read error. The chain carries TRBV18 and TRBJ2-2; the match to TRBD2 covers 10 bases. CDR3 size: 15 residues. Germline V gene data show CDR1 as KGHSH and CDR2 as LQKENI. The CDR3 here is CARSARTSGTGELFF. Here the CDR3 DNA reads TGTGCCCGCTCAGCCCGGACTAGCGGTACCGGGGAGCTGTTTTTT.

The rearrangement links TRBV10-3 to TRBJ1-6; a possible D gene is TRBD1 (5 bases). V lost 1 base and J lost 9, with 16 bases in between. The CDR3 consists of 16 residues. Germline assignment: CDR1 ENHRY and CDR2 SYGVKD. The DNA of the CDR3 is TGTGCCATCAGTGAGTTGGCGGCGGGGGATAGTTCACCCCTCCACTTT. It translates to CAISELAAGDSSPLHF.

The V gene is TRBV29-1, the J gene TRBJ2-7; D is perhaps TRBD2 (5 bases). V lost 5 bases to trimming and J lost 0 bases, with 17 bases between them. This CDR3 comprises 15 residues. Germline V gene sequence: CDR1 SQVTM, CDR2 ANQGSEA. The CDR3 sequence: CSVLSGSLDSYEQYF. The DNA for the CDR3 is TGCAGCGTTTTGAGCGGCAGCTTGGACTCCTACGAGCAGTACTTC.

This clonotype was seen a few times. The chain joins TRBV14 to TRBJ2-1, with 11 bases identical to TRBD2. This CDR3 region has 14 residues. Germline V gene data show CDR1 as SGHDN and CDR2 as FVKESK. Trimming removed 7 bases from V and 5 bases from J; junction bases left unmatched: 4. DNA of the CDR3: TGTGCCAGCAATCTAGCGGGGGGAGACAATGAGCAGTTCTTC. It yields the protein CASNLAGGDNEQFF.

This clonotype was seen only a few times. The rearrangement links TRBV29-1 to TRBJ2-1; D is possibly TRBD1 or TRBD2 (5 bases each). Germline CDR1 and CDR2: SQVTM and ANQGSEA. This CDR3 is built from 13 residues. V dropped 4 bases and J dropped 1 base, with 8 bases sitting between them. CDR3 in amino acids: CSVGGNSYNEQFF. For the CDR3, the DNA is TGCAGCGTTGGGGGGAATTCCTACAATGAGCAGTTCTTC.

This clonotype has just a few counts. The chain combines TRBV10-3 with TRBJ2-1; 10 bases line up with TRBD2. Germline V gene data show CDR1 as ENHRY and CDR2 as SYGVKD. The V gene end was trimmed by 3 bases and the J gene end by 2 bases; junction bases not matched to a gene: 1. The CDR3 contains 15 residues. CDR3 protein: CAISDGTSAYNEQFF. CDR3 DNA: TGTGCCATCAGTGACGGGACTAGCGCCTACAATGAGCAGTTCTTC.

This clonotype was counted only a few times. Here the CDR3 reads CASSVVFGTEAFF. The CDR3 DNA is TGTGCCAGCAGTGTCGTGTTTGGGACTGAAGCTTTCTTT. V and J are TRBV6-4 and TRBJ1-1; no clear D. Trimming shortened V by 4 bases and J by 5 bases, and 11 bases separated the two germline ends. CDR1 and CDR2 from the germline V gene are MRHNA and SNTAGT. This CDR3 is built from 13 residues.

V gene TRBV24-1 combines with J gene TRBJ2-5; 7 bases agree with TRBD1. This CDR3 has 12 residues. With V trimmed by 6 bases and J by 8 bases, 5 bases remained unmatched. Germline V CDR1 and CDR2: KGHDR, SFDVKD. Here the CDR3 DNA reads TGTGCCACCAGTACACAGGGGAAAACCCAGTACTTC. It translates to CATSTQGKTQYF.

There are a few counts of this clonotype. The chain combines TRBV7-9 with TRBJ2-5; 8 bases fit TRBD1. The CDR3 spans 15 residues. Germline V lookup: CDR1 SEHNR, CDR2 FQNEAQ (reference sequence). Trimming cost V 0 bases and J 3 bases; bases outside gene matches: 3. For the CDR3, the DNA is TGTGCCAGCAGCTTAGCATCAGGGGGCAAAGAGACCCAGTACTTC. Translation: CASSLASGGKETQYF.